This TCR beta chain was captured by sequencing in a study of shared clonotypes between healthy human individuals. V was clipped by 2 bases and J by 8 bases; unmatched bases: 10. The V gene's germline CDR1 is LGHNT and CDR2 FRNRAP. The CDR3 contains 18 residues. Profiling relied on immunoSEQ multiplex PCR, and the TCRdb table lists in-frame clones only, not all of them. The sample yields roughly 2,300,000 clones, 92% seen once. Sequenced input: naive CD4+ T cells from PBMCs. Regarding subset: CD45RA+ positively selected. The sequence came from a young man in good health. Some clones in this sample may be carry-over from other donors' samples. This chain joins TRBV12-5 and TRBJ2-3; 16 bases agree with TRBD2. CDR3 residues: CASGLPTGTSGRASTQYF. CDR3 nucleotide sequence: TGTGCTAGTGGTTTGCCGACCGGGACTAGCGGGAGGGCCTCTACGCAGTATTTT.